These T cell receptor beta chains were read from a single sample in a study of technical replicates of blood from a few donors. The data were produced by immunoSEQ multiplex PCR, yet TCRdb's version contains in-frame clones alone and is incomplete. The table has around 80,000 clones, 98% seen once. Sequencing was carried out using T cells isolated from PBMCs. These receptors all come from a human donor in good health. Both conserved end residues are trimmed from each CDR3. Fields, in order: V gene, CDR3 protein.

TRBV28	ASSKGQGYTGELF
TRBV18	ASSPLGGLGNTIY
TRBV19	ASTTRQGWILF
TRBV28	ASSLSEFGTGSGNTIY
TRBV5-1	ASSLGGGEAGELF
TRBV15	ATSRDHGMNTEAF
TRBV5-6	ASSLSTPRLTEAF
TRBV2	ASSGPREYQETQY
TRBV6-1	ASKRGPSGEKLF
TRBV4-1	ASSSYGGETQY
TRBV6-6	ASSSSGVYEQY
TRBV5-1	ASSLKLAGGADTQY
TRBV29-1	SVGLAGGKTGELF
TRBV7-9	ASSLQRGGHNEQF
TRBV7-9	ASSSTPGAGANVLT
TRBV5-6	ASSMSSTDTQY
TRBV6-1	ASREMSSYNEQF
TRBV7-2	ASSLLSGSNTDTQY
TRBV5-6	ASSLLGGSYYEQY
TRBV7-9	ASTGRLYEQY
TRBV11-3	ASSPDRGQGGYT
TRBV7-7	ASSLGGTSTETQY
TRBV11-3	ASSFGASGKNIQY
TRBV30	AWSSNQETQY
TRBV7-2	ASSTGTGRGYGYT
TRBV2	ASSRQSSSQPQH
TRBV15	ATSTEVDTEAF
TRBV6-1	ASSEAGGNQPQH
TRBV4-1	ASSQGPSNQPQH
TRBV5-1	ASSHPTGGEQY
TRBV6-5	ASSPDRLAKNIQY
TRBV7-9	ASSLQLSEQY
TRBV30	AWSRDYSNQPQH
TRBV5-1	ASSWRGDNEQF
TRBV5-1	ASSLGAGGEQY
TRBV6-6	ASSYSGPGEY
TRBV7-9	ASSPGQGYAETQY
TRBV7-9	ATEAVVLLEQY
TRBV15	ATSRSGGGTDTQY
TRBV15	ATRDGVTGDNTEAF
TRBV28	ASLYAGEQY
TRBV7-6	ASSPGDSYEQY
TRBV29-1	SAADRAYGYT
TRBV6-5	ASSTTRSGQPQH
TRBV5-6	ASSLGDRSYQPQH
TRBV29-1	SARGTQTVHRAGRYGYT
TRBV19	ASSLDRKYQPQH
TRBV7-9	ASRGREGETEAF
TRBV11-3	ASSLLSPGQESYEQY
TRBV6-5	ASSGRGPREKLF
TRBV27	ASSAWTGTGGNHEKLF
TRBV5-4	ASSLWAGETQY
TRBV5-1	ASSFQIVSGTQY
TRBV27	ASSSSGEQF
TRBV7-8	ASRRTTSGRYNEQF
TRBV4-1	ASSQDRGTVYEQY
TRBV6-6	ASSYFGDREGEAF
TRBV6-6	ASSYSTEQRGYT
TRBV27	ASSWKQGSNQPQH
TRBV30	ARDTGVGDTEAF